The clone carrying this T cell receptor (beta chain) is a singleton in its sample. Its antigen is currently unknown. This specimen belongs to a study of cytomegalovirus exposure and HLA in healthy donors. General study points: Researchers reported in a later analysis that a missense DCLRE1C variant was tied to TCR beta V- and J-gene trimming. The authors listed over 150 TCR beta chains as cytomegalovirus-associated. A later analysis by the authors found several of the most significant clusters apparently linked to common viral pathogens.

It was with 60 Vbeta and 13 Jbeta primers that the PCR ran. TCRdb keeps only in-frame clones here, not all; method: immunoSEQ multiplex PCR. This table holds some 80,000 clones, around 60% found once. This TCR came from a male donor in good health and CMV-seropositive. Specimen: PBMCs.

CDR3 in DNA: TGTGCCAGCAGCCCCATGGCCAGCGGGAGAGGCGAGCAGTACTTC. It translates to CASSPMASGRGEQYF. This chain uses TRBV14 with TRBJ2-7, with 8 bases aligning to TRBD2. CDR1 is SGHDN and CDR2 is FVKESK in the germline V gene. Trimming removed 4 bases from V and 6 bases from J; junction bases left unmatched: 11. CDR3 length: 15 residues.